This T cell receptor beta chain was observed in a study of blood T cell repertoires in COVID-19. Overall study context: Sites in the United States, Italy and Spain provided acute and convalescent COVID-19 samples. From T cells, B-cell-depleted T cells, or PBMCs came the material, which was cDNA or gDNA.

In the original processing: Using reference gene primer amplification, nucleated cell counts were estimated. Clones were sequenced by immunoSEQ multiplex PCR, and TCRdb holds only the in-frame ones, with some missing. That table gives V, J and clone size, and the DNA gave D and trimming. Counted here are 35,000 to 45,000 clones, roughly 84% occurring once; the ten biggest clones make up about 31%. This CDR3 has 11 residues. Germline CDR1 and CDR2: MNHEY and SVGEGT. The V end lost 0 bases, the J end lost 9 bases, and 3 bases lay between the germline ends. The sequencing input was peripheral blood. This chain connects TRBV6-2 or TRBV6-3 to TRBJ2-1; no clear D. The sequence derives from a woman older than 75 with acute or convalescent COVID-19. CDR3 amino acids: CASSYSSEQFF. The CDR3, as DNA: TGTGCCAGCAGTTACTCGAGTGAGCAGTTCTTC.